The clone carrying this T cell receptor beta chain was recorded a few times. Its antigen is undetermined. PCR was performed using 60 Vbeta and 13 Jbeta primers. Assay used: immunoSEQ multiplex PCR; TCRdb lists only in-frame clones, some missing. The sample lists some 150,000 clones, approximately 80% occurring once. The data originate from a study of cytomegalovirus exposure and HLA in healthy donors. Study summary: The study placed around 85% of its approximately 360 genotyped donors in the Caucasian-associated ancestry cluster. Whole-study results and caveats: The authors later linked a missense DCLRE1C variant to TCR beta V- and J-gene trimming. Analysis performed later found approximately 17,000 TCR beta sequences associated with HLA alleles at 0.05 false discovery rate. Within an earlier analysis, most TCR beta V segments proved productive either about 87% or about 30% of the time.

V dropped 5 bases and J dropped 6 bases, with 16 bases sitting between them. Germline V lookup: CDR1 SGHAT, CDR2 FQNNGV. CDR3 size: 15 residues. The chain uses TRBV11-2 and TRBJ2-2; tentatively, D is TRBD1 (8 bases). Material: PBMCs. This TCR came from a male donor in good health and CMV-seronegative. CDR3 amino acids: CASSVTGGGPGELFF. The CDR3 DNA sequence: TGTGCCAGCAGCGTAACAGGGGGAGGGCCCGGGGAGCTGTTTTTT.